This is a list of T cell receptor beta chains from one sample in a study of blood T cell repertoires in COVID-19. Clones were read by immunoSEQ multiplex PCR, and TCRdb kept only the in-frame ones, dropping some. The table records roughly 70,000 clones, over 70% of them present only once. The sequenced material came from peripheral blood. Source of these receptors: a man in his 70s with acute or convalescent COVID-19. The CDR3 runs from the conserved cysteine through the conserved F or W. The order of the fields is J gene, clone size, V gene, D gene, CDR3 DNA, CDR3 protein. A D gene is named only where the DNA matches it firmly. Clone size appears in some rows only: once, few, many, or a class for an expanded clone.

>TRBJ2-3|.|TRBV12-2|.
TGTGCAAGTCGCCCCTCGCGGGGTCCCACAGATACGCAGTATTTT
CASRPSRGPTDTQYF
>TRBJ2-1|.|TRBV3-1/TRBV3-2|.
TGTGCCAGCAGGAGAGGAGCTGGTGAGCAGTTCTTC
CASRRGAGEQFF
>TRBJ2-5|few|TRBV4-3|TRBD1
TGCGCCAGCAGCCAAGACAGGGGGCCAGAGACCCAGTACTTC
CASSQDRGPETQYF
>TRBJ1-5|few|TRBV28|TRBD1
TGTGCCAGCAGCCCCAGACAGGGGGACAATCAGCCCCAGCATTTT
CASSPRQGDNQPQHF
>TRBJ2-1|.|TRBV7-2|TRBD2
TGTGCCAGCAGCTTGGATAGGGCGGGAGGGTGGAATGAGCAGTTCTTC
CASSLDRAGGWNEQFF
>TRBJ1-2|.|TRBV7-2|.
TGTGCCAGCAGCGTAAGGGGAATTAGCGGCTACACCTTC
CASSVRGISGYTF
>TRBJ1-2|.|TRBV12-3/TRBV12-4|.
TGTGCCAGCAGCCCCAGCGGCTATGGCTACACCTTC
CASSPSGYGYTF
>TRBJ2-2|.|TRBV27|TRBD2
TGTGCCAGCAGTTTACGGACTAGCGGGAGATCCGGGGAGCTGTTTTTT
CASSLRTSGRSGELFF
>TRBJ2-7|.|TRBV7-3|.
TGTGCCAGCAGCCACAGACAGGGACTGTACGAGCAGTACTTC
CASSHRQGLYEQYF
>TRBJ1-2|.|TRBV7-2|.
TGTGCCAGCAGCTTAGTTTGGAGAAACTATGGCTACACCTTC
CASSLVWRNYGYTF
>TRBJ2-3|.|TRBV5-1|.
TGCGCCAGCAGCTTGGTTGCGGGCACAGATACGCAGTATTTT
CASSLVAGTDTQYF
>TRBJ2-2|.|TRBV19|TRBD2
TGTGCCAGTAGTATACTAGCGGGATTGAACACCGGGGAGCTGTTTTTT
CASSILAGLNTGELFF
>TRBJ2-7|few|TRBV7-2|.
TGTGCCAGCAGCTTTGGATACGGGACTGACGAGCAGTACTTC
CASSFGYGTDEQYF
>TRBJ1-4|few|TRBV28|TRBD1
TGTGCCAGCAGTTCCCCGACAGGGGGAAATGAAAAACTGTTTTTT
CASSSPTGGNEKLFF
>TRBJ2-7|many|TRBV7-9|.
TGTGCCAGCAGCCTAACCCTCGGGGAGCAGTACTTC
CASSLTLGEQYF
>TRBJ1-5|.|TRBV11-2|TRBD1
TGTGCCAGCAGCTTGGCCCAGGGGGGTAATCAGCCCCAGCATTTT
CASSLAQGGNQPQHF
>TRBJ1-5|.|TRBV7-9|.
TGTGCCAGCAGCTCAGGCCCAGGGTTTAGCAATCAGCCCCAGCATTTT
CASSSGPGFSNQPQHF
>TRBJ2-2|few|TRBV5-4|TRBD2
TGTGCCAGCAGCTTGGAAGCGGGAGGACCCCAGGGGGAGCTGTTTTTT
CASSLEAGGPQGELFF
>TRBJ2-3|.|TRBV20-1|TRBD1
TGCAGTGCCAGTAGCGCACAGGGGGGCGCAGATACGCAGTATTTT
CSASSAQGGADTQYF
>TRBJ2-7|.|TRBV5-1|TRBD1
TGCGCCAGCAGCTCCGGGACAGGGTCCTACGAGCAGTACTTC
CASSSGTGSYEQYF
>TRBJ1-6|.|TRBV7-8|TRBD1
TGTGCCAGCAGCTTTCCGGGACAGGGGCGGAATTCACCCCTCCACTTT
CASSFPGQGRNSPLHF
>TRBJ2-7|.|TRBV5-1|TRBD2
TGCGCCAGCAGCTTGAGGACAGGGACTAGCGAGACCTACGAGCAGTACTTC
CASSLRTGTSETYEQYF
>TRBJ1-2|few|TRBV9|TRBD1
TGTGCCAGCAGCGTAGCGCCGGGACAGTCAGGGTCGACTGGTGGCTACACCTTC
CASSVAPGQSGSTGGYTF
>TRBJ2-7|.|TRBV4-3|.
TGCGCCAGCAGCCAAGACGGGGGCTACGAGCAGTACTTC
CASSQDGGYEQYF
>TRBJ2-1|.|TRBV4-1|TRBD2
TGCGCCAGCAGCCGGGGGTCCACACGGCTAGCGGGACCCTACAATGAGCAGTTCTTC
CASSRGSTRLAGPYNEQFF
>TRBJ1-5|.|TRBV19|TRBD1
TGTGCCAGTAGTATAGTGGCAGGGGGTCATCAGCCCCAGCATTTT
CASSIVAGGHQPQHF
>TRBJ1-1|.|TRBV6-4|.
TGTGCCAGCAGTGCCCAAGCGGGCAGTACTGAAGCTTTCTTT
CASSAQAGSTEAFF
>TRBJ2-2|medium-sized|TRBV3-1/TRBV3-2|.
TGTGCCAGCAGCCAAGAAGTGGCTAACACCGGGGAGCTGTTTTTT
CASSQEVANTGELFF
>TRBJ2-1|.|TRBV6-2/TRBV6-3|.
TGTGCCAGCAGCCTCCAGGGGAACTCCTACAATGAGCAGTTCTTC
CASSLQGNSYNEQFF
>TRBJ1-5|.|TRBV5-8|.
TGTGCCAGCAGCTTCGGAGACAGAAATCAGCCCCAGCATTTT
CASSFGDRNQPQHF
>TRBJ2-5|.|TRBV7-2|TRBD2
TGTGCCAGCAGCTCCCTAGCGGGTTCCCAGTACTTC
CASSSLAGSQYF
>TRBJ1-3|.|TRBV9|.
TGTGCCAGCAGCGTAGGGGACACCGGAGGAAACACCATATATTTT
CASSVGDTGGNTIYF
>TRBJ2-3|.|TRBV21-1|.
TGTGCCAGCAGCAAAGGGAAGCGGGACAGGGGCACAGATACGCAGTATTTT
CASSKGKRDRGTDTQYF
>TRBJ2-1|.|TRBV11-1|.
TGTGCCAGCAGCTGGGCAGCGGTATCCTACAATGAGCAGTTCTTC
CASSWAAVSYNEQFF
>TRBJ1-3|.|TRBV24-1|.
TGTGCCACCAGTGATCCGAGACAGACTGGAAACACCATATATTTT
CATSDPRQTGNTIYF
>TRBJ2-7|.|TRBV28|.
TGTGCCAGCAGTGTTGACATGTCCTCCTACGAGCAGTACTTC
CASSVDMSSYEQYF
>TRBJ1-1|.|TRBV3-1/TRBV3-2|TRBD1
TGTGCCACCTCTACGGCAGGGGGCACTGAAGCTTTCTTT
CATSTAGGTEAFF